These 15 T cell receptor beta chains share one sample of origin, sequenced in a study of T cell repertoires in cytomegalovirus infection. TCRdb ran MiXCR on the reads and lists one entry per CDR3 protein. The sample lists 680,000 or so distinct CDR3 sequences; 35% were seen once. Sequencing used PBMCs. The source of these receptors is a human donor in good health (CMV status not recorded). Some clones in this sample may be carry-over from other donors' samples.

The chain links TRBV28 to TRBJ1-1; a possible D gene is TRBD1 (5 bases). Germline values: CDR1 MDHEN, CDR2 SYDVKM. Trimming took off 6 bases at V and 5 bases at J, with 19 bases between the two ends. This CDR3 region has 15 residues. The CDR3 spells CASSPSRGAGTEAFF. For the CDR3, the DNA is TGTGCCAGCAGCCCTTCTCGGGGCGCCGGGACTGAAGCTTTCTTT.

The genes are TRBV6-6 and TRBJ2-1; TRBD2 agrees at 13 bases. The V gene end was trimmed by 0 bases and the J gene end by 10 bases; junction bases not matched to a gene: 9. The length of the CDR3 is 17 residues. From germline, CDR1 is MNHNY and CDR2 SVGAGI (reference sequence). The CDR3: CASSYSSGTSGTREQFF. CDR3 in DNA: TGTGCCAGCAGTTACTCGAGCGGGACTAGCGGGACTCGAGAGCAGTTCTTC.

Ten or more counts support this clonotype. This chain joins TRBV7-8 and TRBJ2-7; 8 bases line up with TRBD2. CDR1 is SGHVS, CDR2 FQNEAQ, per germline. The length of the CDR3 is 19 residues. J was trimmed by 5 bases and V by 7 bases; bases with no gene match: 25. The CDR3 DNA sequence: TGTGCCAGCACTAAAAGGGGTATCCGGGAGGGCCGGGGAAGTAACGAGCAGTACTTC. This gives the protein CASTKRGIREGRGSNEQYF.

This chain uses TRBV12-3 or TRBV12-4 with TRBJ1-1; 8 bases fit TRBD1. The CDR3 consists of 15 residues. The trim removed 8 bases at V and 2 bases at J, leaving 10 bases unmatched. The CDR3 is CASLGAGQGNTEAFF. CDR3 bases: TGTGCCAGCCTGGGGGCCGGACAGGGCAACACTGAAGCTTTCTTT.

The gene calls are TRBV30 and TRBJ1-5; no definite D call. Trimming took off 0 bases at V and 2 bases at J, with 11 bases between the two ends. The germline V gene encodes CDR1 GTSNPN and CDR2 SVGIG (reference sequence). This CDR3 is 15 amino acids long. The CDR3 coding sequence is TGTGCCTGGAGTGTAGGGCAGGTCGGCAATCAGCCCCAGCATTTT. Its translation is CAWSVGQVGNQPQHF.

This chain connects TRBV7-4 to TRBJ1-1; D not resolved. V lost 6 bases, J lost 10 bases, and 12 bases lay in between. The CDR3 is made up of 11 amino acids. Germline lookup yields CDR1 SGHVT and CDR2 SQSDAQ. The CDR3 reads CASSPKAGAFF. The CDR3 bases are TGTGCCAGCAGTCCAAAGGCGGGAGCTTTCTTT.

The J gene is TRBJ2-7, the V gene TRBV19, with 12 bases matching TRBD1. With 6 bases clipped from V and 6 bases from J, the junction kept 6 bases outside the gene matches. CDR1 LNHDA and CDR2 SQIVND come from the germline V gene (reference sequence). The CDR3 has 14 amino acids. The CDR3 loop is CASSGGTGGGEQYF. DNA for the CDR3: TGTGCCAGTAGCGGAGGGACAGGGGGCGGCGAGCAGTACTTC.

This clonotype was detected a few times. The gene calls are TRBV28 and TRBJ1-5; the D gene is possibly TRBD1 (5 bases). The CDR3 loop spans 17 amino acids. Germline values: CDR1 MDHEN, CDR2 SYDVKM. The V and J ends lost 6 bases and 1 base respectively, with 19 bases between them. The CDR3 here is CASRRTETRGSNQPQHF. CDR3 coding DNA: TGTGCCAGCAGAAGGACGGAGACGCGGGGGAGCAATCAGCCCCAGCATTTT.

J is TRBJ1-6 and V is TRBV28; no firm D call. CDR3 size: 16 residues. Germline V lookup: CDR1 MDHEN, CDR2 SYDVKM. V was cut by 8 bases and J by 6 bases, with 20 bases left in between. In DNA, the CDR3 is TGTGCCAGCGGACTAAATATCGGGTTTTCTAATTCACCCCTCCACTTT. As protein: CASGLNIGFSNSPLHF.

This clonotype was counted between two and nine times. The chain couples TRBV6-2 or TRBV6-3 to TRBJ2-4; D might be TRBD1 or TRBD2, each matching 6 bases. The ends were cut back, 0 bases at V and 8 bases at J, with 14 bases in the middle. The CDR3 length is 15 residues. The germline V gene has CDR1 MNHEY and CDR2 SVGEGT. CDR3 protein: CASSYSGGGVHIQYF. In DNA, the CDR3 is TGTGCCAGCAGTTACTCAGGAGGGGGTGTACACATTCAGTACTTC.

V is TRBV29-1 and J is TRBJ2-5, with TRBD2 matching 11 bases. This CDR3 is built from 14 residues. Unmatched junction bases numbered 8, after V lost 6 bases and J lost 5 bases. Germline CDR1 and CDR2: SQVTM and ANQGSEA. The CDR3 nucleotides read TGCAGCGTCGAACTAGCGGGAGTGGATGAGACCCAGTACTTC. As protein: CSVELAGVDETQYF.

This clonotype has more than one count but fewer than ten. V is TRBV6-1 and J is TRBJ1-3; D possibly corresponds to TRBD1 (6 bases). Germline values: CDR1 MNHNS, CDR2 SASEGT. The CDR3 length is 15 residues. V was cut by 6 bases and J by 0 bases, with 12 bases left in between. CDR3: CASRETGHSGNTIYF. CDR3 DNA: TGTGCCAGCAGGGAGACAGGACACTCTGGAAACACCATATATTTT.

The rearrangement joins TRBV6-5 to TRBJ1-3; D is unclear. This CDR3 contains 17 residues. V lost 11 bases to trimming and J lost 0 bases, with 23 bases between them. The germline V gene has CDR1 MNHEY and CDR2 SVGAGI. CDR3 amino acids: CARAGVATTNSGNTIYF. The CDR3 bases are TGTGCCCGCGCAGGAGTGGCCACCACCAACTCTGGAAACACCATATATTTT.

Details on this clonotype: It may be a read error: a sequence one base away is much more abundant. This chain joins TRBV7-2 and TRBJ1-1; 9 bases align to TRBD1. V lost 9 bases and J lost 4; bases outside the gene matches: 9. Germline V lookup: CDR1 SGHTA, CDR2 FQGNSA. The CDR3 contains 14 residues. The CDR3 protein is CARSLQGARTEAFF. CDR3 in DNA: TGTGCCAGGAGCCTACAGGGGGCACGCACTGAAGCTTTCTTT.

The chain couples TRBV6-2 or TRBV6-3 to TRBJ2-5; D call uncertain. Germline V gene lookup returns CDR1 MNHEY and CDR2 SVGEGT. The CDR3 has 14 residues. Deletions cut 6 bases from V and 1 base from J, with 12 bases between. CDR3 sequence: CASRNPPSQETQYF. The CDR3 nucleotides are TGTGCCAGCAGGAACCCCCCCTCCCAAGAGACCCAGTACTTC.